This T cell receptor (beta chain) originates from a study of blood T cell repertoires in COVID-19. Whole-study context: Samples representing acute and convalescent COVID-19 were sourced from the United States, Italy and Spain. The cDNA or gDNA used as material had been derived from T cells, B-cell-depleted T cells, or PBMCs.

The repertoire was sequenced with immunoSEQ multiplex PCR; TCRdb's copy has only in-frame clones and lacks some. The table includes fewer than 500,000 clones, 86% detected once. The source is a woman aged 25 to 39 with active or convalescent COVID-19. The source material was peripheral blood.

CDR3 sequence (DNA): TGCGCCAGCAGCCCTTCGGGGGGCGTCAATAACTATGGCTACACCTTC. Its translation is CASSPSGGVNNYGYTF. This chain links TRBV4-1 with TRBJ1-2; the D gene is possibly TRBD1 (6 bases). V was clipped by 4 bases and J by 1 base, with 16 bases between them. The CDR3 is 16 residues long. Germline V gene lookup returns CDR1 MGHRA and CDR2 YSYEKL.